The clone carrying this T cell receptor (beta chain) occurred many times. Its antigen is not known. With V trimmed by 1 base and J by 5 bases, 4 bases remained unmatched. Germline CDR1 SQVTM, CDR2 ANQGSEA. This CDR3 has 14 amino acids. This entry belongs to a study of blood T cells in healthy people across ages. Using a J-beta primer mix together with a sample-barcoded 5' primer, a second PCR was run for 7 to 11 cycles. TCRdb passed the 5' RACE reads through MiXCR, listing each CDR3 protein once. Counted here are more than 800,000 distinct CDR3 sequences, more than 40% occurring once; the ten biggest clones make up 15% to 20%. Each donor's blood draw was around 9.1 milliliters of peripheral blood. Whole-study findings and limits: For the donors, CMV status was unknown and possibly confounded expanded clonotype changes.

The chain has TRBV29-1 and TRBJ2-1; 8 bases map to TRBD2. The sample taken for sequencing was blood. This TCR was sampled from a woman aged 60-70 years in good health. The CDR3 reads CSVEAGGADNEQFF. CDR3 DNA: TGCAGCGTTGAAGCGGGAGGGGCAGACAATGAGCAGTTCTTC.